Below are 14 T cell receptor beta chains sequenced from a single sample in a study of T cells after yellow fever vaccination. One entry per CDR3 protein, called by TCRdb with MiXCR from the 5' RACE reads. The table shows under 400,000 distinct CDR3 sequences, with 9.5% to 13% occurring only once. Sequences were derived from PBMCs, sampled on the day of the first yellow fever vaccination. Receptors were obtained from a man aged 18 to 29 who received the YFV17D yellow fever vaccine.

This clonotype was detected only a few times. The CDR3 loop is CASSTPPGLAGEQFF. The CDR3 DNA is TGTGCCAGTAGTACGCCCCCGGGACTAGCGGGGGAGCAGTTCTTC. The chain employs TRBV19 and TRBJ2-1; 13 bases line up with TRBD2. The length of the CDR3 is 15 residues. The ends lost 4 bases at V and 10 bases at J; junction bases unmatched: 7. CDR1 is LNHDA and CDR2 is SQIVND in the germline V gene (reference sequence).

This clonotype has a handful of counts. V gene TRBV7-9 combines with J gene TRBJ2-7; the match to TRBD1 covers 11 bases. With V trimmed by 5 bases and J by 2 bases, 8 bases remained unmatched. The CDR3 extends over 16 amino acids. Per the germline V gene, CDR1 is SEHNR and CDR2 is FQNEAQ (reference sequence). The CDR3 DNA is TGTGCCAGCAGCCCAGATCCGGGACAGGGGGCCTACGAGCAGTACTTC. It yields the protein CASSPDPGQGAYEQYF.

This chain's CDR3 is CASSPSKTGPFTDTQYF. Written as DNA, the CDR3 is TGTGCCAGCTCACCTTCAAAGACGGGCCCTTTCACAGATACGCAGTATTTT. J is TRBJ2-3 and V is TRBV18; D is unclear. Trimming pared 3 bases from V and 2 bases from J, leaving 18 bases between. CDR1 and CDR2 from the germline V gene are KGHSH and LQKENI. This CDR3 has 17 residues.

This clonotype has just a few counts. The chain employs TRBV28 and TRBJ2-7, with 9 bases matching TRBD1. The germline gives CDR1 MDHEN, CDR2 SYDVKM. The CDR3 is 14 residues long. Germline trimming cut 6 bases from V and 8 bases from J; bases unmatched to any gene: 11. The DNA for the CDR3 is TGTGCCAGCAGACCTTCCGGGACAGGGACCAAGCAGTACGTC. Translating it yields CASRPSGTGTKQYV.

The chain is built from TRBV20-1 and TRBJ2-1; TRBD1 matches at 11 bases. The germline gives CDR1 DFQATT, CDR2 SNEGSKA (reference sequence). V dropped 5 bases and J dropped 2; count of bases not matched to a gene: 2. The length of the CDR3 is 14 residues. This chain's CDR3 is CSARTGGPYNEQFF. The CDR3 nucleotides are TGCAGTGCTCGGACAGGGGGCCCCTACAATGAGCAGTTCTTC.

This chain uses TRBV2 with TRBJ1-6; D may be TRBD1 (5 bases). The CDR3 loop spans 17 amino acids. Germline loops: CDR1 SNHLY, CDR2 FYNNEI. With 2 bases removed from V and 6 bases from J, the gap between germline ends came to 17 bases. The CDR3 loop is CASSEPGLSATNSPLHF. DNA of the CDR3: TGTGCCAGCAGTGAACCGGGACTTTCCGCGACTAATTCACCCCTCCACTTT.

This clonotype was seen only a few times. The chain is built from TRBV5-5 and TRBJ2-3, with D uncertain. This CDR3 comprises 15 residues. Trimming took 0 bases from V and 0 from J, leaving 8 bases between them. Germline V gives CDR1 SGHKS, CDR2 YYEKEE (reference sequence). CDR3 protein: CASSLGLSSTDTQYF. Here the CDR3 DNA reads TGTGCCAGCAGCTTGGGCCTCTCTAGCACAGATACGCAGTATTTT.

This clonotype was observed a handful of times. V is TRBV4-3 and J is TRBJ1-6; D unresolved. Trimming left V 1 base short and J 1 base short, with 11 bases between. From germline, CDR1 is LGHNA and CDR2 YSLEER. This CDR3 has 17 residues. In DNA form, the CDR3 reads TGCGCCAGCAGCCAAGGTCGTATTCCGTCCTATAATTCACCCCTCCACTTT. It is translated as CASSQGRIPSYNSPLHF.

This clonotype was detected only a few times. This chain connects TRBV19 to TRBJ2-3; D is undetermined. The germline gives CDR1 LNHDA, CDR2 SQIVND (reference sequence). The CDR3 runs to 11 residues. Deletions cut 6 bases from V and 9 bases from J, with 10 bases between. The CDR3 region is CASRSIGTQYF. DNA of the CDR3: TGTGCCAGTAGAAGTATCGGGACGCAGTATTTT.

This clonotype showed up many times. The chain joins TRBV12-3 or TRBV12-4 to TRBJ2-5; D is possibly TRBD2 (6 bases). With 5 bases removed from V and 2 bases from J, the gap between germline ends came to 15 bases. This CDR3 contains 15 residues. CDR3 region: CASSHQGAGQETQYF. The CDR3 DNA follows: TGTGCCAGCAGTCACCAGGGCGCGGGGCAAGAGACCCAGTACTTC.

This clonotype was seen more than once but under ten times. This chain links TRBV7-2 with TRBJ1-2, with D possibly being TRBD1 (5 bases). CDR1 is SGHTA and CDR2 is FQGNSA in the germline V gene. The V end was cut by 4 bases, the J end by 2 bases, with 14 bases between. This CDR3 has 15 amino acids. Here the CDR3 reads CASSSLGVENYGYTF. For the CDR3, the DNA is TGTGCCAGCAGCTCCCTAGGGGTAGAGAACTATGGCTACACCTTC.

The chain couples TRBV4-2 to TRBJ1-4; D unresolved. The CDR3 consists of 16 residues. The germline CDR1 and CDR2 sequences are LGHNA and YNFKEQ. Trimming shortened V by 0 bases and J by 2 bases, and 10 bases separated the two germline ends. The CDR3 region is CASSQDGGGTNEKLFF. CDR3 bases: TGTGCCAGCAGCCAAGATGGAGGAGGGACTAATGAAAAACTGTTTTTT.

In this sample, this clonotype turned up a few times. The chain has TRBV5-5 and TRBJ1-1; 10 bases line up with TRBD1. The CDR3 runs to 14 residues. CDR1 is SGHKS and CDR2 is YYEKEE in the germline V gene (reference sequence). V lost 2 bases to trimming and J lost 11 bases; unmatched junction nucleotides: 9. CDR3 in DNA: TGTGCCAGCAGCTTAATTGTGGGACAGGGGCCGGCTTTCTTT. Translation gives CASSLIVGQGPAFF.

This chain's CDR3 is CASNEQGINYGYTF. Written as DNA, the CDR3 is TGTGCCAGCAACGAACAGGGGATTAACTATGGCTACACCTTC. The chain joins TRBV7-9 to TRBJ1-2; TRBD1 agrees at 7 bases. This CDR3 comprises 14 residues. Germline-derived CDR1 and CDR2 are SEHNR and FQNEAQ (reference sequence). Unmatched junction bases numbered 6, after V lost 7 bases and J lost 1 base.